Described below is a single T cell receptor (beta chain) sequence and its context. What antigen it recognizes has not been identified. No base quality information exists; no much larger clone differs at one position. This specimen belongs to a study of CD8 T cells in ankylosing spondylitis listed by TCRdb under 2017. Some background on the complete study: The study profiled T cell receptor beta repertoires in healthy donors and ankylosing spondylitis patients to find disease-linked TCR variants. The full study cohort was made up of about two dozen ankylosing spondylitis patients and 108 healthy donors. Peripheral blood was sampled, and synovial fluid was additionally collected from ankylosing spondylitis patients.

Sequencing used an Illumina HiSeq 2500. Quantitative 5'-RACE with molecular barcodes was used to prepare TCR beta libraries. In the authors' own workflow: Disease-linked TCR variants were identified with a new computational method built on a probabilistic model of VDJ rearrangement. Using fastp at Q25 and MiXCR, TCRdb reprocessed the public reads and kept productive beta chains. Identical CDR3 proteins give one entry, which carries the most common genes and DNA. What appears here as the V and J calls and clone size reflects TCRdb's work, not the paper's. The sample yields approximately 220,000 distinct CDR3 sequences; about 26% were counted once. The biggest ten clones account for 6.6% of the sample. Sequences KGHSH (CDR1) and LQKENI (CDR2) are obtained from the germline V gene. Trimming leaves V shorter by 4 bases and J shorter by 3 bases, with the junction holding 7 bases beyond the gene matches. From the cysteine through the phenylalanine, the CDR3 covers 17 amino acids. The sequence is cut down to CDR3 DNA, 51 bases in frame from base 1.

Points the paper makes about the study in general: Blood from ankylosing spondylitis patients appeared to be characterized by a TCR beta motif composed of eight highly homologous amino acid variants. Some motif variants had previously been reported in the synovial fluid and blood of reactive arthritis patients, which suggests shared mechanisms of disease initiation. Significant enrichment of the disease-linked clones was reported in matched synovial fluid samples from ankylosing spondylitis patients. A CD8+ phenotype was shown by the disease-linked clones, which were found at relatively low frequencies in peripheral blood.

This clonotype originated in a male donor with ankylosing spondylitis or in good health (not recorded which). The rearranged segments are TRBV18 and TRBJ2-7; 15 nucleotides in the junction match TRBD2. The specimen was blood, either unsorted or a sorted T cell fraction (not recorded which). The CDR3 protein: CASSLNSGLAGGYEQYF. The DNA sequence reads TGTGCCAGCTCACTAAACTCGGGACTAGCGGGAGGCTACGAGCAGTACTTC.